This T cell receptor beta chain came from a study of blood T cells in healthy people across ages. With a J-beta primer mix and a sample-barcoded 5' primer, a second PCR ran about 6 to 11 cycles. At least 3 million CDR3-containing paired-end reads were obtained per sample. In TCRdb, the 5' RACE reads were re-called with MiXCR into one record per CDR3 protein. The sample has some 760,000 distinct CDR3 sequences, approximately 25% seen once; the top ten hold more than 3%. Details on this clonotype: Its specificity is unknown.

Points from the study as a whole: The lack of PBMC sorting stopped any conclusive naive versus antigen-experienced comparison.

These data were also reused for a study on T cells of mothers and their children.

This TCR was recovered from a boy younger than 18 in good health. The sample comprised blood.

The CDR3 loop reads CASSKGQGSVSGANVLTF. The CDR3 DNA is TGTGCCAGCAGCAAAGGACAGGGGAGTGTCTCTGGGGCCAACGTCCTGACTTTC. The chain joins TRBV7-9 to TRBJ2-6; 9 bases match TRBD1. V dropped 5 bases and J dropped 0; count of bases not matched to a gene: 8. The CDR3 spans 18 residues. CDR1 SEHNR and CDR2 FQNEAQ come from the germline V gene (reference sequence).